This T cell receptor (beta chain) was captured in a study of blood T cell repertoires in COVID-19. In the study overall: Donors in the United States, Italy and Spain gave samples during acute or convalescent COVID-19.

In the study's own analysis: Reference gene primer amplification gave nucleated cell count estimates. Repertoires were generated with immunoSEQ multiplex PCR, while TCRdb's copy carries only in-frame clones and drops some. V, J and clone size reflect that table, while D and trimming were determined from the DNA. Of 200,000 to 300,000 clones detected, about 83% appear once; the ten largest clones hold less than 4%. The study recruited exposed participants who had met a COVID-19 case within 2 weeks before entry. Sequencing used PBMCs or T cells enriched from blood (not recorded which). The clonotype originates from a woman between 35 and 50 years old who had been exposed to COVID-19.

The DNA for the CDR3 is TGTGCTAGTGTCCCAGGAGGGCCCCGCTATGGCTACACCTTC. It translates to CASVPGGPRYGYTF. The V and J genes are TRBV12-5 and TRBJ1-2; D gene unclear. Germline loops: CDR1 LGHNT, CDR2 FRNRAP. This CDR3 is built from 14 residues. Trimming removed 7 bases at V and 4 bases at J, with 16 bases between.